The present entry profiles one TCR beta chain with its context. Its antigen is not identified. The sample comes from a study of T cell responses to AZD1222 COVID-19 vaccine. Trimming shortened V by 6 bases and J by 4 bases, and 17 bases separated the two germline ends. The CDR3 runs to 15 residues. From germline, CDR1 is MNHEY and CDR2 SVGEGT. The assay was immunoSEQ multiplex PCR, and TCRdb's table has in-frame clones only and misses some. The table has some 140,000 clones, over 85% seen once; the top ten hold roughly 1%. Notes on the study in general: Spike-specific TCR breadth and depth both grew after two AZD1222 doses. Only a handful of AZD1222 recipients, roughly six in all, had baseline seropositivity. The span of vaccine-associated CD4 TCRs extended across spike, with dominance at 160-218 and 743-854.

This chain links TRBV6-2 or TRBV6-3 with TRBJ2-3, with D perhaps TRBD2 (6 bases). The TCR sequence derives from an adult in good health. The sample in question was peripheral blood, obtained on day 0 of AZD1222 vaccination. The CDR3 region is CASSNTPGESDTQYF. DNA of the CDR3: TGTGCCAGCAGCAATACCCCGGGGGAGTCAGATACGCAGTATTTT.